The rows below give T cell receptor beta chains drawn from one sample of a study of T cell repertoires in ileal Crohn's disease. Clones were read by immunoSEQ multiplex PCR, and TCRdb kept only the in-frame ones, dropping some. Counted here are approximately 6,800 clones, under 75% occurring once; the ten biggest clones make up less than 20%. Material for sequencing was ileal tissue. All receptors come from an adult with Crohn's disease. The conserved cysteine and the conserved F or W are not part of the CDR3 here. Fields, in order: clone size, D gene, J gene, V gene, CDR3 protein. The D gene is left open where the match is weak. Only some rows state a clone size, as once, few, many or a class for expanded clones.

>.|.|TRBJ1-2|TRBV7-2
ASSLNAGNYGYT
>.|TRBD2|TRBJ2-2|TRBV5-4
ASSLGGGYTGELF
>.|TRBD1|TRBJ1-1|TRBV19
ATQAGTGGGYTEAF
>once|TRBD1|TRBJ1-2|TRBV5-1
ASSLDRGNYGYT
>few|.|TRBJ2-1|TRBV5-4
ASSLDGGPDNEQF
>few|.|TRBJ1-5|TRBV2
ASSGQIHSNQPQH
>.|.|TRBJ1-4|TRBV4-1
ASRWDNRPTNEKLF
>.|TRBD1|TRBJ1-2|TRBV28
ASSLQGFYGYT
>.|TRBD1|TRBJ1-2|TRBV4-3
ASSQVGTGLANYGYT
>.|.|TRBJ1-5|TRBV15
ATSRMGARGQPQH
>.|.|TRBJ2-7|TRBV4-3
ASSQGRGRYEQY
>.|.|TRBJ1-1|TRBV12-5
ASNRETAEAF
>.|.|TRBJ1-1|TRBV7-2
ASSQRGGRFTEAF
>.|.|TRBJ1-5|TRBV27
ASSPYPPTDFYNQPQH
>few|.|.|TRBV6-1
ASSESPQGNYEQY
>.|.|TRBJ2-5|TRBV5-1
ASSYQNQETQY
>.|.|TRBJ1-1|TRBV10-3
AISRGVDTEAF
>.|.|TRBJ1-1|TRBV7-2
ASSFFRGSGTEAF
>once|TRBD1|TRBJ1-2|TRBV6-4
ASSDSTGGNGYT
>few|.|TRBJ1-1|TRBV2
ASALQGNTEAF
>.|.|TRBJ1-3|TRBV11-3
ASSPLLSSGNTIY